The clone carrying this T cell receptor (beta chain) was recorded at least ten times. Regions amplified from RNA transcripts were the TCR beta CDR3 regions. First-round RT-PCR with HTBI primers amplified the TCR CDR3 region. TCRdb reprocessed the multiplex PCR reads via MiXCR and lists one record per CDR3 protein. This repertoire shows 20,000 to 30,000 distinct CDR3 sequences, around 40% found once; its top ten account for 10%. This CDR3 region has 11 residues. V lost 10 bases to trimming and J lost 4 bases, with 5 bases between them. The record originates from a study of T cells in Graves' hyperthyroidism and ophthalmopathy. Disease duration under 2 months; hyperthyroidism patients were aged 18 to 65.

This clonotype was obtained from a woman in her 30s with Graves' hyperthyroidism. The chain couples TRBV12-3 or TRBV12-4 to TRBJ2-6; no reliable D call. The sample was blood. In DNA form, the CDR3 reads TGTGCCACCCTCGGGGCCAACGTCCTGACTTTC. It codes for CATLGANVLTF.